This T cell receptor beta chain is from a study of cytomegalovirus exposure and HLA in healthy donors. The PCR contained 60 Vbeta and 13 Jbeta primers. Data came from immunoSEQ multiplex PCR; TCRdb stores just in-frame clones and leaves some out. The data contain around 130,000 clones, 70% to 85% of them singletons. Remarks on this clone: As yet, its antigen is unknown.

Between the trimmed V and J ends, which lost 7 bases and 0 bases, there was a span of 12 bases. In germline, CDR1 is SNHLY, CDR2 FYNNEI. CDR3 length equals 14 residues. Study results and caveats: With later analysis, a missense DCLRE1C variant became linked to TCR beta V- and J-gene trimming. Certain sequence variants were highly shared and formed a cluster, and this cluster was likely a sequencing artifact. Most observed TCR sequences were rare, whereas some public TCRs were detected in many donors. High specificity and sensitivity for cytomegalovirus status were reported for the classifier.

This receptor was taken from a woman aged 60-70 years in good health and CMV-seropositive. Sequencing was carried out using PBMCs. The chain uses TRBV2 and TRBJ1-2, with a tentative D call TRBD1 (6 bases). CDR3 region: CASNQQGANYGYTF. The CDR3 bases are TGTGCCAGCAACCAACAGGGAGCTAACTATGGCTACACCTTC.